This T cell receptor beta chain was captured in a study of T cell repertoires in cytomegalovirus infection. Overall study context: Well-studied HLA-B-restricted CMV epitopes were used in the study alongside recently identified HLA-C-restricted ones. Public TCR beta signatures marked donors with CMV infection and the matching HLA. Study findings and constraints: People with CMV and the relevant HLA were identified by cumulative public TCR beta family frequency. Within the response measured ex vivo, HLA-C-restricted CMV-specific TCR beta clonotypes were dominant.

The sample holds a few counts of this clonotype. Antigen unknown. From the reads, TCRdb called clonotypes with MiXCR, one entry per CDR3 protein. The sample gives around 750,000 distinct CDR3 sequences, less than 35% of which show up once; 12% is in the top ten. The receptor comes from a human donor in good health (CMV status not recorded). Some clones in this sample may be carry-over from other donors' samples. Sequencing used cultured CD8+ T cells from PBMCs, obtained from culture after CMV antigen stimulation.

In nucleotides, the CDR3 is TGCGCCAGCAGCCAAGTCTCCGACCTGAACACTGAAGCTTTCTTT. Translated, it gives CASSQVSDLNTEAFF. J is TRBJ1-1 and V is TRBV4-1; D remains ambiguous. Germline assignment: CDR1 MGHRA and CDR2 YSYEKL. This CDR3 contains 15 residues. V dropped 1 base and J dropped 0 bases, with 9 bases sitting between them.